These 14 T cell receptor beta chains were all obtained from the same sample, sequenced in a study of cytomegalovirus exposure and HLA in healthy donors. Amplification used 60 Vbeta primers and 13 Jbeta primers. Assay: immunoSEQ multiplex PCR; the TCRdb copy retains only in-frame clones and omits some. The repertoire includes roughly 140,000 clones, 60% to 80% of them detected once, and 1.6% sits in the top ten. What was sequenced was PBMCs. The receptors here all came from a woman aged 25 to 45 in good health and CMV-seronegative.

With regard to this clone: Different DNA sequences within this sample yield the same CDR3. The V and J genes are TRBV6-1 and TRBJ1-2; D ambiguous. The germline V gene has CDR1 MNHNS and CDR2 SASEGT. The CDR3 loop spans 15 amino acids. The V end lost 3 bases, the J end lost 3 bases, and 14 bases lay between the germline ends. The DNA of the CDR3 is TGTGCCAGCAGTGAGGCTTCTGGGCAGGACTATGGCTACACCTTC. Protein sequence: CASSEASGQDYGYTF.

This clone turned up a few times. Other nucleotide sequences from this sample produce the same CDR3. The genes are TRBV5-6 and TRBJ2-6; D not resolved. Trimming stripped 0 bases from V and 1 base from J, with 5 bases between. The CDR3 covers 15 residues. Germline loops: CDR1 SGHDT, CDR2 YYEEEE. CDR3 loop: CASSLGQSGANVLTF. CDR3 nucleotides: TGTGCCAGCAGCTTGGGGCAGTCTGGGGCCAACGTCCTGACTTTC.

The V call is TRBV9, the J call TRBJ2-3; 16 nucleotides align to TRBD2. The CDR3 is 18 residues long. Looked up from germline, CDR1 is SGDLS and CDR2 is YYNGEE. The J segment lost 9 bases and the V segment lost 4 bases, leaving 14 bases of the junction unmatched. CDR3 DNA sequence: TGTGCCAGCAGCTCACGCCCCGGGACTAGCGGGGGGGGCGGGACGCAGTATTTT. Its protein is CASSSRPGTSGGGGTQYF.

CDR3 nucleotides: TGCGCCAGCAGGCGGACGGGGACGAACACCGGGGAGCTGTTTTTT. The encoded protein is CASRRTGTNTGELFF. V is TRBV5-1 and J is TRBJ2-2, with D maybe TRBD2 (5 bases). Germline values: CDR1 SGHRS, CDR2 YFSETQ. The CDR3 runs 15 residues. V was trimmed by 5 bases and J by 0 bases, leaving 11 bases between them.

The V gene is TRBV19, the J gene TRBJ1-1; 7 bases are a match to TRBD1. The CDR3 length is 13 residues. Looked up from germline, CDR1 is LNHDA and CDR2 is SQIVND (reference sequence). Trimming at V came to 3 bases and at J to 4 bases, leaving 2 bases not matched to a gene. The CDR3 sequence is CASSMTGRTEAFF. As DNA, the CDR3 is TGTGCCAGTAGTATGACAGGGCGCACTGAAGCTTTCTTT.

The rearrangement uses TRBV6-5 and TRBJ1-2, with TRBD1 matching 7 bases. CDR1 and CDR2 from the germline V gene are MNHEY and SVGAGI. V was pared by 11 bases and J by 4 bases, with 10 bases of the junction left unmatched. The CDR3 extends over 13 amino acids. CDR3 in DNA: TGTGCCTCTTGCCAGGGGGAAGGCTATGGCTACACCTTC. This codes for CASCQGEGYGYTF.

The gene calls are TRBV7-2 and TRBJ2-1; tentative D call: TRBD2 (5 bases). The germline CDR1 and CDR2 sequences are SGHTA and FQGNSA. The CDR3 is 12 residues long. V was cut by 3 bases and J by 9 bases, with 9 bases left in between. CDR3: CASSFRGGEQFF. The CDR3 DNA sequence: TGTGCCAGCAGCTTTCGGGGTGGTGAGCAGTTCTTC.

This clone has a single count. The rearrangement links TRBV28 to TRBJ1-6; the match to TRBD1 covers 8 bases. V lost 9 bases, J lost 8 bases, and 6 bases stayed unmatched. The CDR3 spans 13 residues. Germline V gene lookup returns CDR1 MDHEN and CDR2 SYDVKM. The CDR3 bases are TGTGCCAGTCTCAGGGGGCAGGATTCACCCCTCCACTTT. Translating it yields CASLRGQDSPLHF.

The chain employs TRBV7-9 and TRBJ1-5; D call uncertain. Germline CDR1 SEHNR, CDR2 FQNEAQ (reference sequence). V was trimmed by 1 base and J by 5 bases, leaving 15 bases between them. The CDR3 consists of 16 residues. Written as DNA, the CDR3 is TGTGCCAGCAGCTTAGGGGGAGGGCAATCTGATCAGCCCCAGCATTTT. Translated: CASSLGGGQSDQPQHF. Looking up the rest from reference TRBV7-9 and TRBJ1-5 gives the full variable domain: DTGVSQNPRHKITKRGQNVTFRCDPISEHNRLYWYRQTLGQGPEFLTYFQNEAQLEKSRLLSDRFSAERPKGSFSTLEIQRTEQGDSAMYLCASSLGGGQSDQPQHFGDGTRLSIL.

The chain couples TRBV5-1 to TRBJ2-1; 8 nucleotides line up with TRBD2. The CDR3 runs 15 residues. V lost 4 bases, J lost 0 bases, and 3 bases stayed unmatched. Germline CDR1 is SGHRS and CDR2 is YFSETQ. The CDR3 sequence: CASSVTSGSYNEQFF. The CDR3, as DNA: TGCGCCAGCAGCGTTACTAGCGGCTCCTACAATGAGCAGTTCTTC. The full variable domain, its missing parts supplied by reference TRBV5-1 and TRBJ2-1, is KAGVTQTPRYLIKTRGQQVTLSCSPISGHRSVSWYQQTPGQGLQFLFEYFSETQRNKGNFPGRFSGRQFSNSRSEMNVSTLELGDSALYLCASSVTSGSYNEQFFGPGTRLTVL.

The chain recombines TRBV7-8 with TRBJ2-5, with TRBD2 as a possible D gene (5 bases). CDR1 is SGHVS, CDR2 FQNEAQ, per germline. The CDR3 has 13 residues. With 1 base removed from V and 2 bases from J, the gap between germline ends came to 5 bases. The CDR3 is CASSLGRQETQYF. The CDR3 DNA sequence: TGTGCCAGCAGCTTAGGGAGGCAAGAGACCCAGTACTTC.

The rearrangement joins TRBV7-8 to TRBJ1-5; D is possibly TRBD1 (5 bases). Between the trimmed V and J ends, which lost 1 base and 5 bases, there was a span of 9 bases. This CDR3 has 14 amino acids. Germline V lookup: CDR1 SGHVS, CDR2 FQNEAQ. The DNA for the CDR3 is TGTGCCAGCAGCTTAGAGCTAGGGGATCAGCCCCAGCATTTT. It encodes CASSLELGDQPQHF.

This clone showed up just once. The chain recombines TRBV5-1 with TRBJ1-2; TRBD1 is a possible D gene (6 bases). Germline V gene data show CDR1 as SGHRS and CDR2 as YFSETQ. This CDR3 is built from 15 residues. The ends were cut back, 8 bases at V and 0 bases at J, with 17 bases in the middle. The DNA for the CDR3 is TGCGCCAGTACACCGAACAGGGTGGCTAACTATGGCTACACCTTC. Amino acids: CASTPNRVANYGYTF.

This clone was seen more than once but under ten times. This chain joins TRBV6-5 and TRBJ2-3; weak D call: TRBD2 (5 bases). The germline V and J ends were trimmed by 6 bases and 3 bases, with 10 bases remaining between them. Germline V gene data show CDR1 as MNHEY and CDR2 as SVGAGI. The CDR3 spans 13 residues. CDR3 sequence: CASSAGETDTQYF. The CDR3 DNA is TGTGCCAGCAGCGCCGGGGAAACAGATACGCAGTATTTT.